The TCR beta chain under discussion was sequenced for a study of beta chain features in type 1 diabetes. Study-level points and caveats: Moderately but significantly shorter TCRB CDR3s were found in Type 1 diabetes patients in all four CD4+ subsets. Whether TCRB rearrangement is influenced by HLA type went unresolved here. An over-representation of cells with high TCR expression could result from cDNA sequencing.

Of the isolated RNA, all was reverse transcribed, and so the sequenced material was expressed TCRB transcripts. Assay used: immunoSEQ multiplex PCR; TCRdb lists only in-frame clones, some missing. Of hundreds of thousands of clones in the sample, about 15% are singletons; the top ten hold approximately 0.015%. This clone was recorded a few times. Its cognate antigen is unknown. Germline lookup yields CDR1 MNHEY and CDR2 SVGAGI. The germline V and J ends were trimmed by 4 bases and 2 bases, with 16 bases remaining between them. The CDR3 consists of 16 residues. The chain employs TRBV6-5 and TRBJ2-3; the D gene is possibly TRBD2 (6 bases). Sample: naive CD4+ T cells from blood. This clonotype originated in a man aged 18 to 30 with type 1 diabetes. CDR3 bases: TGTGCCAGCAGTTCCTATAGCGGTTCTTCCACAGATACGCAGTATTTT. It codes for CASSSYSGSSTDTQYF.